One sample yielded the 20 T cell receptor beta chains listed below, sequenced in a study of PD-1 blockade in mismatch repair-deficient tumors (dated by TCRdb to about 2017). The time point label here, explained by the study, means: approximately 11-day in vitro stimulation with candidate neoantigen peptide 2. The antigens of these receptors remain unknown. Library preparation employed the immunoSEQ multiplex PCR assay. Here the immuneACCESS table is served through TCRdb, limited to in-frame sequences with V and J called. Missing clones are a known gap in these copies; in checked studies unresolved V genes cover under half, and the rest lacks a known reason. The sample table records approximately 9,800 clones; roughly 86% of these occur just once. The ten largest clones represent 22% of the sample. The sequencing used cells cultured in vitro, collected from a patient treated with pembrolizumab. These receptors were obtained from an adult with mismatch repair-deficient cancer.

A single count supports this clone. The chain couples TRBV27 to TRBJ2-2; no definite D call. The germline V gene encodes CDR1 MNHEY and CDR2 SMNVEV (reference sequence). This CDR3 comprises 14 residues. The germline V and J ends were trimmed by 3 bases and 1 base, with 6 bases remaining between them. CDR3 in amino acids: CASSLAGNTGELFF. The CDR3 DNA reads TGTGCCAGCAGTTTGGCAGGGAACACCGGGGAGCTGTTTTTT.

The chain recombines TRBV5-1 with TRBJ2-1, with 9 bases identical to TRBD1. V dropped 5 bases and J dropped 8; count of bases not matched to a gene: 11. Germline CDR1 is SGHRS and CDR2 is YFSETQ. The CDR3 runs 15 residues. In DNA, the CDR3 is TGCGCCAGCAGTCCAGGGACAGGGTCGGGGGATGAGCAGTTCTTC. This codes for CASSPGTGSGDEQFF. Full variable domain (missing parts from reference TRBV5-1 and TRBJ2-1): KAGVTQTPRYLIKTRGQQVTLSCSPISGHRSVSWYQQTPGQGLQFLFEYFSETQRNKGNFPGRFSGRQFSNSRSEMNVSTLELGDSALYLCASSPGTGSGDEQFFGPGTRLTVL.

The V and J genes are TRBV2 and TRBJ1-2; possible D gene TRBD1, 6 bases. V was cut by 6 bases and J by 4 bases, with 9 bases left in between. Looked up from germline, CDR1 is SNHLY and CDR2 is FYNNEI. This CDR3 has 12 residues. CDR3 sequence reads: CASRARGYGYTF. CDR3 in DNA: TGTGCCAGCAGGGCCAGGGGCTATGGCTACACCTTC.

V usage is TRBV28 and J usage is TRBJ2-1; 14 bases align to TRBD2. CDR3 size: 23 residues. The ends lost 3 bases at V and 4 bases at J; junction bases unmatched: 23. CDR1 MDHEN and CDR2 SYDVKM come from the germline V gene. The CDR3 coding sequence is TGTGCCAGCAGTTTTTTGGCCTTTAGGGCGGGTATAGGGACTAGCGGGAGTTACAATGAGCAGTTCTTC. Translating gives CASSFLAFRAGIGTSGSYNEQFF.

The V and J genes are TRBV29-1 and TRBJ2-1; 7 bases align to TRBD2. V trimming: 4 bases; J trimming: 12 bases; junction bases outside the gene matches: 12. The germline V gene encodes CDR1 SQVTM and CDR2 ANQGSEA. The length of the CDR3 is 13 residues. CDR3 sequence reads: CSVGDAGGSVQFF. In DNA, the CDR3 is TGCAGCGTTGGAGACGCCGGCGGGAGTGTGCAGTTCTTC.

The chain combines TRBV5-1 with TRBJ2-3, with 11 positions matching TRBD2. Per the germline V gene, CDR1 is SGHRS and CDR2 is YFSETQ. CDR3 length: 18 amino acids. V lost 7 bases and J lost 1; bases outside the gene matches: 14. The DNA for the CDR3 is TGCGCCAGCGGAGTAAGGACTAGCGGGCGCACTGGCACAGATACGCAGTATTTT. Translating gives CASGVRTSGRTGTDTQYF.

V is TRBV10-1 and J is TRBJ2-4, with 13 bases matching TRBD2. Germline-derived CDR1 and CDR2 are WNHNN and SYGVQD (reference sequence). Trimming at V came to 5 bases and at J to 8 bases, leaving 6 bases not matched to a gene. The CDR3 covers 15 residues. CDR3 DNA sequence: TGCGCCAGCAGTCCCGGGACTAGCGGGAATTACATTCAGTACTTC. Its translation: CASSPGTSGNYIQYF.

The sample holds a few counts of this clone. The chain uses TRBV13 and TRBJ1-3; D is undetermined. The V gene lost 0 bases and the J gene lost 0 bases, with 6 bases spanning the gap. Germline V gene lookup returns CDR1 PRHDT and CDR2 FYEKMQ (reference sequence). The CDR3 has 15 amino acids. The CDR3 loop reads CASSLGGSSGNTIYF. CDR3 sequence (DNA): TGTGCCAGCAGCTTAGGGGGTAGCTCTGGAAACACCATATATTTT.

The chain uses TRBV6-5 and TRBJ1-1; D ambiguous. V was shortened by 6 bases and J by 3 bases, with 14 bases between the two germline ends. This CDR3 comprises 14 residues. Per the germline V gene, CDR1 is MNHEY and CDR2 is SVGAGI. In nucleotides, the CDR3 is TGTGCCAGCAGCCGAGTGGGAACTTACACTGAAGCTTTCTTT. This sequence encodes CASSRVGTYTEAFF.

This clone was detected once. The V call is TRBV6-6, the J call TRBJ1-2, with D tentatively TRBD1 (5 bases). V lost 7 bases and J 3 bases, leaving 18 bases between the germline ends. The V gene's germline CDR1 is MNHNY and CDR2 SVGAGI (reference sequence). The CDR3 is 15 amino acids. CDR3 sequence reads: CASNSEGEVDYGYTF. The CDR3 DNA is TGTGCCAGCAACTCGGAAGGGGAGGTAGACTATGGCTACACCTTC.

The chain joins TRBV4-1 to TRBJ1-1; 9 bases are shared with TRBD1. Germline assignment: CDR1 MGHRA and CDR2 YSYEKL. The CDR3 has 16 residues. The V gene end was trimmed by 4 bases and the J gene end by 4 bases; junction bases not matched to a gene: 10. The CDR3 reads CASSRGQGGVGTEAFF. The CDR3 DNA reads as TGCGCCAGCAGCCGGGGACAGGGAGGAGTAGGCACTGAAGCTTTCTTT.

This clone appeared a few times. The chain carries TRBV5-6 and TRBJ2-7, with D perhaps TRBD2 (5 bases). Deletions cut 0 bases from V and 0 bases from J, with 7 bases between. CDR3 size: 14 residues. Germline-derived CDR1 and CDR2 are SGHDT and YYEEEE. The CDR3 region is CASSLGGDSYEQYF. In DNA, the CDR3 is TGTGCCAGCAGCTTGGGGGGAGACTCCTACGAGCAGTACTTC.

CDR3 residues: CASSLGGNTEAFF. The CDR3, as DNA: TGTGCCAGCAGCCTCGGGGGTAACACTGAAGCTTTCTTT. The chain carries TRBV14 and TRBJ1-1; D might be TRBD1 (5 bases). Germline V gene data show CDR1 as SGHDN and CDR2 as FVKESK. With 4 bases removed from V and 2 bases from J, the gap between germline ends came to 8 bases. The CDR3 runs 13 residues.

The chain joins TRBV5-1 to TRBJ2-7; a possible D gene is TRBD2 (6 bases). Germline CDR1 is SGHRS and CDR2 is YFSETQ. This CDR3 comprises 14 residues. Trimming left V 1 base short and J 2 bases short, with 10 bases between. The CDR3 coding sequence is TGCGCCAGCAGCTTGTCGGGAGAGGCCTACGAGCAGTACTTC. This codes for CASSLSGEAYEQYF.

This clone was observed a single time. The CDR3: CASSSTSGIGEQFF. As DNA, the CDR3 is TGTGCCAGCAGCTCCACTAGCGGGATCGGTGAGCAGTTCTTC. This chain joins TRBV5-4 and TRBJ2-1; 10 nucleotides line up with TRBD2. There are 14 residues in the CDR3. The V and J ends lost 3 bases and 9 bases, in that order; junction bases with no gene match: 6. From germline, CDR1 is SGHNT and CDR2 YYREEE (reference sequence).

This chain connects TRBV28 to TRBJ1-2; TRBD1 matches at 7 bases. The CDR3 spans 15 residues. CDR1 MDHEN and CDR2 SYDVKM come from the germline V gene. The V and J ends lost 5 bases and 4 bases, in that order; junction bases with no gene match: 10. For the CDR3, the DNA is TGTGCCAGCAGTCCTTTGGGACAGCCCCCCTATGGCTACACCTTC. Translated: CASSPLGQPPYGYTF.

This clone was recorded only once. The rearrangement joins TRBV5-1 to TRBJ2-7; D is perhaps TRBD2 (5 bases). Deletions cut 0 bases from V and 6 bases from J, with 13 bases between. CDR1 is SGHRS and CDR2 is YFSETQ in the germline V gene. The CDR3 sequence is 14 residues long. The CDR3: CASSLVGVWGEQYF. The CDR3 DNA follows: TGCGCCAGCAGCTTGGTCGGGGTTTGGGGCGAGCAGTACTTC.

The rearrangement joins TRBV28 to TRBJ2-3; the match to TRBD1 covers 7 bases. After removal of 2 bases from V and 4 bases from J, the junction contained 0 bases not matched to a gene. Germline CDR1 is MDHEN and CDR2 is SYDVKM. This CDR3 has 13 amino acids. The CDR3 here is CASSLQGADTQYF. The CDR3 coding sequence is TGTGCCAGCAGTTTACAGGGGGCAGATACGCAGTATTTT.

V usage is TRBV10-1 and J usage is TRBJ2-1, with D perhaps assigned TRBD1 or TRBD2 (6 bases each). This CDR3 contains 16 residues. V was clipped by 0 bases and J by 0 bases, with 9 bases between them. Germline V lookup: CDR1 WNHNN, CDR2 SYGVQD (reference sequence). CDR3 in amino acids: CASSESGGLSYNEQFF. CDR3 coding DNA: TGCGCCAGCAGTGAGTCGGGGGGCCTCTCCTACAATGAGCAGTTCTTC.

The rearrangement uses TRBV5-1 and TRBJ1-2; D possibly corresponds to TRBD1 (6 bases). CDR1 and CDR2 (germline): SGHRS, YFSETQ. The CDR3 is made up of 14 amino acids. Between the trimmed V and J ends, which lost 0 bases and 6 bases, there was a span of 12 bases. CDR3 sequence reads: CASSLEGQGNGYTF. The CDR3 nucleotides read TGCGCCAGCAGCTTGGAGGGTCAGGGGAATGGCTACACCTTC. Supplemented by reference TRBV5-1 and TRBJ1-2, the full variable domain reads KAGVTQTPRYLIKTRGQQVTLSCSPISGHRSVSWYQQTPGQGLQFLFEYFSETQRNKGNFPGRFSGRQFSNSRSEMNVSTLELGDSALYLCASSLEGQGNGYTFGSGTRLTVV.